This T cell receptor beta chain was observed in a study of cytomegalovirus exposure and HLA in healthy donors. Study-wide context: Clustering assigned around 77% of the roughly 420 genotyped donors to the Caucasian-associated ancestry cluster.

Germline assignment: CDR1 DFQATT and CDR2 SNEGSKA (reference sequence). Between the trimmed V and J ends, which lost 5 bases and 11 bases, there was a span of 10 bases. The CDR3 extends over 11 amino acids. PCR was performed using 60 Vbeta and 13 Jbeta primers. Profiled with immunoSEQ multiplex PCR; TCRdb holds only in-frame clones, not every one. The sample shows approximately 150,000 clones, roughly 85% of them seen only once. Sequenced: PBMCs. The rearrangement links TRBV20-1 to TRBJ1-6; the D gene is possibly TRBD1 (5 bases). The sequence was obtained from a young woman in good health and CMV-seronegative. CDR3 amino acids: CSAQEGPPLHF. CDR3 in DNA: TGCAGTGCTCAGGAGGGGCCACCCCTCCACTTT.